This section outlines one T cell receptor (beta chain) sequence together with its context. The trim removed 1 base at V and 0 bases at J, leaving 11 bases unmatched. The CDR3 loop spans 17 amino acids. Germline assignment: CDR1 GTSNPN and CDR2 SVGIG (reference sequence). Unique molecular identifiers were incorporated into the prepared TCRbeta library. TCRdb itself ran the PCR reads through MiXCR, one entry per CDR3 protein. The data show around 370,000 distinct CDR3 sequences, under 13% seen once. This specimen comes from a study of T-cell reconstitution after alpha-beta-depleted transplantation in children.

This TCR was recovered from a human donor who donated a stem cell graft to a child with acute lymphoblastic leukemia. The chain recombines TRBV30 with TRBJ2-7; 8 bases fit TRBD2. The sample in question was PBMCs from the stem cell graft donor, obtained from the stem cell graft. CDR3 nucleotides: TGTGCCTGGAGTGCCCGAAAGAGCGGGAGAAACTCCTACGAGCAGTACTTC. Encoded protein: CAWSARKSGRNSYEQYF.